The rows below give T cell receptor beta chains drawn from one sample of a study of identical twins. Via MiXCR, TCRdb re-called the 5' RACE reads, giving one row per CDR3 protein. The repertoire has about 150,000 distinct CDR3 sequences, around 3.6% of them found once; the top ten carry approximately 7.6%. The sample comprised memory T cells sorted from blood. The receptors were sampled from a man aged 18 to 29 in good health. The CDR3 runs from the conserved cysteine through the conserved F or W. Each record gives: CDR3 length, J gene, clone size, D gene, V gene, CDR3 protein, CDR3 DNA. A D gene is named only where the DNA matches it firmly. Clone size appears in some rows only: once, few, many, or a class for an expanded clone.

cdr3_length: 15
j_call: TRBJ2-3
clone_size: many
d_call: .
v_call: TRBV24-1
cdr3_aa: CATSDPTPGTDTQYF
cdr3_nt: TGTGCCACCAGTGATCCCACCCCAGGGACAGATACGCAGTATTTT

cdr3_length: 11
j_call: TRBJ1-4
clone_size: many
d_call: .
v_call: TRBV15
cdr3_aa: CATSRDEKLFF
cdr3_nt: TGTGCCACCAGCCGCGATGAAAAACTGTTTTTT

cdr3_length: 16
j_call: TRBJ1-1
clone_size: many
d_call: TRBD1
v_call: TRBV29-1
cdr3_aa: CSVEDFSGDRWGKAFF
cdr3_nt: TGCAGCGTTGAAGATTTCTCTGGGGACAGGTGGGGTAAAGCTTTCTTT

cdr3_length: 14
j_call: TRBJ1-3
clone_size: many
d_call: .
v_call: TRBV7-9
cdr3_aa: CASSGRGSGNTIYF
cdr3_nt: TGTGCCAGCAGCGGCCGGGGGTCCGGAAACACCATATATTTT

cdr3_length: 17
j_call: TRBJ2-2
clone_size: many
d_call: TRBD2
v_call: TRBV9
cdr3_aa: CASSVDLASGPTGELFF
cdr3_nt: TGTGCCAGCAGCGTAGATCTGGCTAGCGGTCCTACCGGGGAGCTGTTTTTT

cdr3_length: 15
j_call: TRBJ1-3
clone_size: many
d_call: .
v_call: TRBV10-3
cdr3_aa: CAISEADNSGNTIYF
cdr3_nt: TGTGCCATCAGTGAGGCTGATAACTCTGGAAACACCATATATTTT

cdr3_length: 14
j_call: TRBJ2-4
clone_size: many
d_call: .
v_call: TRBV7-6
cdr3_aa: CASSPSIAKNIQYF
cdr3_nt: TGTGCCAGCAGCCCCTCCATAGCCAAAAACATTCAGTACTTC

cdr3_length: 15
j_call: TRBJ2-2
clone_size: many
d_call: .
v_call: TRBV15
cdr3_aa: CATSRDRGGAGELFF
cdr3_nt: TGTGCCACCAGCAGAGATCGGGGCGGGGCCGGGGAGCTGTTTTTT

cdr3_length: 16
j_call: TRBJ2-4
clone_size: few
d_call: TRBD1
v_call: TRBV20-1
cdr3_aa: CSARDHRGAGRNIQYF
cdr3_nt: TGCAGTGCTAGAGATCACAGGGGCGCCGGTAGAAACATTCAGTACTTC

cdr3_length: 16
j_call: TRBJ2-1
clone_size: many
d_call: .
v_call: TRBV5-1
cdr3_aa: CASSLESSGLGNEQFF
cdr3_nt: TGCGCCAGCAGCTTGGAGTCGAGCGGGCTCGGGAATGAGCAGTTCTTC

cdr3_length: 16
j_call: TRBJ2-3
clone_size: many
d_call: TRBD2
v_call: TRBV19
cdr3_aa: CASSIGLAGGADTQYF
cdr3_nt: TGTGCCAGTAGTATCGGTCTAGCGGGAGGGGCAGATACGCAGTATTTT

cdr3_length: 15
j_call: TRBJ2-7
clone_size: .
d_call: TRBD2
v_call: TRBV28
cdr3_aa: CASSLGAGSPREQYF
cdr3_nt: TGTGCCAGCAGTTTAGGAGCGGGGTCTCCCCGCGAGCAGTACTTC

cdr3_length: 11
j_call: TRBJ2-5
clone_size: many
d_call: .
v_call: TRBV20-1
cdr3_aa: CSARDGETQYF
cdr3_nt: TGCAGTGCTAGAGACGGGGAGACCCAGTACTTC

cdr3_length: 17
j_call: TRBJ2-7
clone_size: many
d_call: .
v_call: TRBV4-3
cdr3_aa: CASSQGTFGADSYEQYF
cdr3_nt: TGCGCCAGCAGCCAAGGTACGTTCGGGGCGGACTCCTACGAGCAGTACTTC

cdr3_length: 13
j_call: TRBJ2-1
clone_size: many
d_call: .
v_call: TRBV12-3/TRBV12-4
cdr3_aa: CASSFISGNEQFF
cdr3_nt: TGTGCCAGCAGTTTTATTAGCGGTAATGAGCAGTTCTTC

cdr3_length: 15
j_call: TRBJ2-1
clone_size: many
d_call: .
v_call: TRBV12-3/TRBV12-4
cdr3_aa: CASSFAGSSYNEQFF
cdr3_nt: TGTGCCAGCAGTTTTGCGGGAAGCTCCTACAATGAGCAGTTCTTC

cdr3_length: 18
j_call: TRBJ2-6
clone_size: .
d_call: .
v_call: TRBV15
cdr3_aa: CATSRFVRGGSGANVLTF
cdr3_nt: TGTGCCACCAGCAGATTTGTCAGGGGGGGCTCTGGGGCCAACGTCCTGACTTTC

cdr3_length: 15
j_call: TRBJ2-3
clone_size: few
d_call: TRBD2
v_call: TRBV29-1
cdr3_aa: CSAGGLAGPTDTQYF
cdr3_nt: TGCAGCGCTGGGGGACTAGCGGGACCCACAGATACGCAGTATTTT

cdr3_length: 14
j_call: TRBJ2-3
clone_size: many
d_call: .
v_call: TRBV2
cdr3_aa: CASSRARAGDTQYF
cdr3_nt: TGTGCCAGCAGCCGGGCCAGGGCGGGTGATACGCAGTATTTT

cdr3_length: 14
j_call: TRBJ2-5
clone_size: many
d_call: .
v_call: TRBV7-7
cdr3_aa: CASSLAGASATQYF
cdr3_nt: TGTGCCAGCAGCTTAGCTGGGGCTAGTGCGACCCAGTACTTC

cdr3_length: 15
j_call: TRBJ2-5
clone_size: many
d_call: .
v_call: TRBV29-1
cdr3_aa: CSVEVGAGLQETQYF
cdr3_nt: TGCAGCGTTGAAGTTGGCGCAGGGCTACAAGAGACCCAGTACTTC

cdr3_length: 18
j_call: TRBJ1-5
clone_size: many
d_call: TRBD1
v_call: TRBV6-2/TRBV6-3
cdr3_aa: CASSYTAANRGLRQPQHF
cdr3_nt: TGTGCCAGCAGTTATACCGCCGCCAACAGGGGGCTGCGACAGCCCCAGCATTTT

cdr3_length: 12
j_call: TRBJ1-1
clone_size: many
d_call: .
v_call: TRBV6-2/TRBV6-3
cdr3_aa: CASSSVNTEAFF
cdr3_nt: TGTGCCAGCAGTTCAGTGAACACTGAAGCTTTCTTT

cdr3_length: 16
j_call: TRBJ2-3
clone_size: many
d_call: .
v_call: TRBV29-1
cdr3_aa: CSVEGLTPLGTDTQYF
cdr3_nt: TGCAGCGTTGAAGGCTTAACGCCTTTGGGAACAGATACGCAGTATTTT

cdr3_length: 15
j_call: TRBJ2-7
clone_size: many
d_call: TRBD1
v_call: TRBV5-8
cdr3_aa: CASSLSGTGLSEQYF
cdr3_nt: TGTGCCAGCAGCTTGAGCGGGACAGGGTTAAGCGAGCAGTACTTC

cdr3_length: 15
j_call: TRBJ2-1
clone_size: many
d_call: .
v_call: TRBV7-3
cdr3_aa: CASSRTDVPYNEQFF
cdr3_nt: TGTGCCAGCAGCAGGACCGACGTGCCCTACAATGAGCAGTTCTTC

cdr3_length: 14
j_call: TRBJ1-5
clone_size: many
d_call: .
v_call: TRBV5-5
cdr3_aa: CASSLAAENQPQHF
cdr3_nt: TGTGCCAGCAGCTTGGCGGCAGAAAATCAGCCCCAGCATTTT

cdr3_length: 12
j_call: TRBJ1-1
clone_size: many
d_call: .
v_call: TRBV29-1
cdr3_aa: CSVAGLNTEAFF
cdr3_nt: TGCAGCGTAGCAGGGTTGAACACTGAAGCTTTCTTT

cdr3_length: 17
j_call: TRBJ2-1
clone_size: many
d_call: TRBD2
v_call: TRBV7-8
cdr3_aa: CASSPRLAGGSYNEQFF
cdr3_nt: TGTGCCAGCAGCCCACGACTAGCGGGAGGTTCCTACAATGAGCAGTTCTTC

cdr3_length: 13
j_call: TRBJ1-3
clone_size: many
d_call: .
v_call: TRBV5-1
cdr3_aa: CASSPGLGNTIYF
cdr3_nt: TGCGCCAGCAGCCCGGGACTTGGAAACACCATATATTTT

cdr3_length: 14
j_call: TRBJ2-1
clone_size: many
d_call: TRBD2
v_call: TRBV20-1
cdr3_aa: CSAGGSTATNEQFF
cdr3_nt: TGCAGTGCCGGGGGGAGCACGGCCACCAATGAGCAGTTCTTC

cdr3_length: 18
j_call: TRBJ2-7
clone_size: many
d_call: TRBD2
v_call: TRBV28
cdr3_aa: CASSLWSSGSTSVFEQYF
cdr3_nt: TGTGCCAGCAGTTTATGGTCTAGCGGGAGCACCTCTGTATTCGAGCAGTACTTC

cdr3_length: 13
j_call: TRBJ2-5
clone_size: many
d_call: .
v_call: TRBV5-1
cdr3_aa: CASTKTGPETQYF
cdr3_nt: TGCGCCAGCACGAAAACAGGTCCGGAGACCCAGTACTTC

cdr3_length: 13
j_call: TRBJ2-2
clone_size: many
d_call: TRBD2
v_call: TRBV20-1
cdr3_aa: CSARPSGSGELFF
cdr3_nt: TGCAGTGCTAGACCTAGCGGGAGCGGGGAGCTGTTTTTT

cdr3_length: 13
j_call: TRBJ1-4
clone_size: many
d_call: .
v_call: TRBV3-1
cdr3_aa: CASSQDLGEKLFF
cdr3_nt: TGTGCCAGCAGCCAAGATTTGGGTGAAAAACTGTTTTTT

cdr3_length: 14
j_call: TRBJ2-2
clone_size: many
d_call: .
v_call: TRBV6-5
cdr3_aa: CASKTGPNTGELFF
cdr3_nt: TGTGCCAGCAAGACGGGACCGAACACCGGGGAGCTGTTTTTT

cdr3_length: 13
j_call: TRBJ2-1
clone_size: many
d_call: .
v_call: TRBV6-1
cdr3_aa: CASSGQRRGEQFF
cdr3_nt: TGTGCCAGCAGTGGACAGCGTCGGGGTGAGCAGTTCTTC

cdr3_length: 16
j_call: TRBJ2-7
clone_size: many
d_call: TRBD2
v_call: TRBV9
cdr3_aa: CASSVESSGRIYEQYF
cdr3_nt: TGTGCCAGCAGCGTAGAGAGTAGCGGGAGGATATACGAGCAGTACTTC

cdr3_length: 13
j_call: TRBJ1-2
clone_size: many
d_call: .
v_call: TRBV12-3/TRBV12-4
cdr3_aa: CASSLGPEYGYTF
cdr3_nt: TGTGCCAGCAGTTTAGGGCCAGAATATGGCTACACCTTC

cdr3_length: 13
j_call: TRBJ1-1
clone_size: many
d_call: .
v_call: TRBV20-1
cdr3_aa: CSSTLGAYTEAFF
cdr3_nt: TGCAGCTCAACCTTGGGGGCTTACACTGAAGCTTTCTTT

cdr3_length: 16
j_call: TRBJ2-3
clone_size: many
d_call: .
v_call: TRBV10-3
cdr3_aa: CAISEGARGATDTQYF
cdr3_nt: TGTGCCATCAGTGAGGGGGCGCGAGGAGCTACAGATACGCAGTATTTT

cdr3_length: 19
j_call: TRBJ1-4
clone_size: many
d_call: TRBD1
v_call: TRBV12-3/TRBV12-4
cdr3_aa: CASSVFNPGQGATNEKLFF
cdr3_nt: TGTGCCAGCAGCGTATTTAATCCGGGACAGGGGGCTACTAATGAAAAACTGTTTTTT

cdr3_length: 13
j_call: TRBJ1-4
clone_size: many
d_call: TRBD1
v_call: TRBV25-1
cdr3_aa: CASQGQANEKLFF
cdr3_nt: TGTGCCAGCCAGGGACAGGCAAATGAAAAACTGTTTTTT

cdr3_length: 14
j_call: TRBJ1-2
clone_size: many
d_call: .
v_call: TRBV24-1
cdr3_aa: CATSGTDLRYGYTF
cdr3_nt: TGTGCCACCAGTGGAACGGATTTGAGGTATGGCTACACCTTC

cdr3_length: 12
j_call: TRBJ2-7
clone_size: .
d_call: .
v_call: TRBV29-1
cdr3_aa: CSVVGSKYEQYF
cdr3_nt: TGCAGCGTTGTCGGTAGCAAGTACGAGCAGTACTTC

cdr3_length: 15
j_call: TRBJ1-5
clone_size: .
d_call: TRBD1
v_call: TRBV5-1
cdr3_aa: CASSFGQGDNQPQHF
cdr3_nt: TGCGCCAGCAGCTTCGGACAGGGGGACAATCAGCCCCAGCATTTT